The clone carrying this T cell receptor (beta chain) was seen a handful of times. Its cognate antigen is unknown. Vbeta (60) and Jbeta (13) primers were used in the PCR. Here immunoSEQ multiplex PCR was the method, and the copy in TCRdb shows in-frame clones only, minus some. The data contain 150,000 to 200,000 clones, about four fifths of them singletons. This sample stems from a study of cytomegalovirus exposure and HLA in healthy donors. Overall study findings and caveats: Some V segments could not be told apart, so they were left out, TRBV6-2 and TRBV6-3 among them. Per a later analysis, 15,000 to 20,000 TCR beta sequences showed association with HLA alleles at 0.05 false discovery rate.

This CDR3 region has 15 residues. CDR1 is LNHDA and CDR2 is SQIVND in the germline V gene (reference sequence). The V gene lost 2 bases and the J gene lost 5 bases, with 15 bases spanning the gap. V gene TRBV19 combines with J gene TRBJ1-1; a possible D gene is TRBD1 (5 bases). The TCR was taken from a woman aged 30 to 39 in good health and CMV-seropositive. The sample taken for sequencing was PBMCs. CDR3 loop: CASSISGASLTEAFF. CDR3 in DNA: TGTGCCAGTAGTATAAGCGGGGCGAGCTTGACTGAAGCTTTCTTT.